This T cell receptor beta chain was documented in a study of blood T cell repertoires in COVID-19. V was shortened by 0 bases and J by 2 bases, with 7 bases between the two germline ends. Germline V gene lookup returns CDR1 SGHRS and CDR2 YFSETQ. The CDR3 has 14 amino acids. This table comes from immunoSEQ multiplex PCR, and its TCRdb copy is limited to in-frame clones, with some not included. The data contain tens of thousands of clones, 80% to 90% of them singletons. The TCR sequence derives from a woman aged 40 to 55 with acute COVID-19. The V and J genes are TRBV5-1 and TRBJ2-3; weak D call: TRBD1 (5 bases). The specimen was PBMCs or T cells enriched from blood (not recorded which). The DNA for the CDR3 is TGCGCCAGCAGCTTGGGACAGTACACAGATACGCAGTATTTT. Translation gives CASSLGQYTDTQYF.